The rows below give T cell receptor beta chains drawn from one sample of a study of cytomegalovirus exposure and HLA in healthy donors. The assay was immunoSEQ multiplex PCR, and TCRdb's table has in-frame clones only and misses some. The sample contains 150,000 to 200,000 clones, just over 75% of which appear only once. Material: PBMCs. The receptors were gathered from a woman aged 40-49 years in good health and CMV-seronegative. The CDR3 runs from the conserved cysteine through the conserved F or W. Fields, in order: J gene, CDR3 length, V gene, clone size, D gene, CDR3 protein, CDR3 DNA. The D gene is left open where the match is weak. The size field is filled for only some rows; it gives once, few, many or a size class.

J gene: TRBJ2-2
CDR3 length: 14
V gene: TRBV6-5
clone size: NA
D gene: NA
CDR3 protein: CASRHNQGTGELFF
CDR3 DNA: TGTGCCAGCAGGCATAATCAGGGAACCGGGGAGCTGTTTTTT

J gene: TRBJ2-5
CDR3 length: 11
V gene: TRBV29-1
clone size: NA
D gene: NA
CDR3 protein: CSPWFGKTQYF
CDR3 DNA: TGCAGTCCCTGGTTCGGGAAGACCCAGTACTTC

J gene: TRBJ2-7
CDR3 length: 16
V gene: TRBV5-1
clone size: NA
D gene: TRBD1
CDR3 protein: CASSPQPGQGRYEQYF
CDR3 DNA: TGCGCCAGCAGCCCTCAACCGGGACAGGGGCGCTACGAGCAGTACTTC

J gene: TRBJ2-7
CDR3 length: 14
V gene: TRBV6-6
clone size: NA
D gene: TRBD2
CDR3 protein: CASSLAGGPGEQYF
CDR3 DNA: TGTGCCAGCAGTTTAGCGGGAGGGCCTGGCGAGCAGTACTTC

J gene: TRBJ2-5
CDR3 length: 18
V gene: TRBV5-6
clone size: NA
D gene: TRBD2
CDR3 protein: CASSLESSGRSWQETQYF
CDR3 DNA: TGTGCCAGCAGCTTGGAGTCTAGCGGGAGGTCGTGGCAAGAGACCCAGTACTTC

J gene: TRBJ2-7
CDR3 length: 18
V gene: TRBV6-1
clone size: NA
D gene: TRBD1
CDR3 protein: CASSDFNSAGGTGSEQYF
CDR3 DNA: TGTGCCAGCAGTGATTTTAATAGCGCGGGCGGGACAGGGAGCGAGCAGTACTTC

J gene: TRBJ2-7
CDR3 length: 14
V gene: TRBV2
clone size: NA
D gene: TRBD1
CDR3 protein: CASNTQGETYEQYF
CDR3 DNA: TGTGCCAGCAACACACAGGGGGAAACCTACGAGCAGTACTTC

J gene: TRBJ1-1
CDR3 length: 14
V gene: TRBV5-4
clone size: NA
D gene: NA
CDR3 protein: CASSSPRGNTEAFF
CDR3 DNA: TGTGCCAGCAGCTCCCCCAGGGGGAACACTGAAGCTTTCTTT

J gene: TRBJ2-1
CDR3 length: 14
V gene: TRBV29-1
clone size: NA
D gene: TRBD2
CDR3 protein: CSVERLAGYNEQFF
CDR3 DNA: TGCAGCGTTGAAAGGCTAGCGGGGTACAATGAGCAGTTCTTC

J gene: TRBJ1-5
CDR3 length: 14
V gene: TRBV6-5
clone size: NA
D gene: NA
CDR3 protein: CASSPYSTNQPQHF
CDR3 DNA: TGTGCCAGCAGCCCTTACAGTACGAATCAGCCCCAGCATTTT

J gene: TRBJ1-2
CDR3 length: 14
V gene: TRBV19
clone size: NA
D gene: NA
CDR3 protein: CASRSGGAGYGYTF
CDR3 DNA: TGTGCCAGTAGATCTGGGGGCGCAGGCTATGGCTACACCTTC

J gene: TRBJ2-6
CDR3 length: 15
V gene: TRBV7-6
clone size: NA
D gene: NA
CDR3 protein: CASSLGQSGANVLTF
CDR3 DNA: TGTGCCAGCAGCTTAGGCCAGTCTGGGGCCAACGTCCTGACTTTC

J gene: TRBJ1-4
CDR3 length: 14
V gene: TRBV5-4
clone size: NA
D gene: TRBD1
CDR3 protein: CASSPGQVFEKLFF
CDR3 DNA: TGTGCCAGCAGCCCGGGACAGGTATTCGAAAAACTGTTTTTT

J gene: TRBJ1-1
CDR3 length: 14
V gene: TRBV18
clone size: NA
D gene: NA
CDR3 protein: CASSPSQGFTEAFF
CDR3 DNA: TGTGCCAGCTCACCGTCGCAGGGGTTCACTGAAGCTTTCTTT

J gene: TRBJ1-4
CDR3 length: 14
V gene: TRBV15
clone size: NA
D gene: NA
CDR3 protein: CATSRAGINEKLFF
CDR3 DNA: TGTGCCACCAGCAGAGCAGGGATTAATGAAAAACTGTTTTTT

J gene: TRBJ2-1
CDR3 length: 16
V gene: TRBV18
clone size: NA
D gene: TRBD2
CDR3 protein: CASSQRLAGNDNEQFF
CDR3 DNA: TGTGCCAGCTCACAGCGACTAGCGGGAAATGACAATGAGCAGTTCTTC

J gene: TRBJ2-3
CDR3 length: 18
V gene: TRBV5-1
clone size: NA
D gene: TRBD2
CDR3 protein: CASSPGTSLLAVADTQYF
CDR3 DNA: TGCGCCAGCAGCCCAGGGACTAGCCTTCTCGCAGTCGCAGATACGCAGTATTTT

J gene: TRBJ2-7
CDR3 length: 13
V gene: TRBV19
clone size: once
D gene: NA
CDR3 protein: CASRGEPFYEQYF
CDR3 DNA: TGTGCCAGTAGAGGGGAACCATTCTACGAGCAGTACTTC

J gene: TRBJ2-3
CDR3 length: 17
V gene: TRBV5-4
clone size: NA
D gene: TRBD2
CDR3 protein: CASSLGLAGGSTDTQYF
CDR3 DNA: TGTGCCAGCAGCTTGGGGCTAGCGGGAGGTAGCACAGATACGCAGTATTTT

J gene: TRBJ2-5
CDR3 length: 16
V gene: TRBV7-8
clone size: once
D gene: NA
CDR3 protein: CASSLAGLASQETQYF
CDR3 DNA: TGTGCCAGCAGCTTAGCGGGCCTAGCGTCACAAGAGACCCAGTACTTC

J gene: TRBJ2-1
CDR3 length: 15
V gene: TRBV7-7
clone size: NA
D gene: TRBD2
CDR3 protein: CASSSSGRSLIEQFF
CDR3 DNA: TGTGCTAGCAGTTCTAGCGGGAGATCATTAATTGAGCAGTTCTTC

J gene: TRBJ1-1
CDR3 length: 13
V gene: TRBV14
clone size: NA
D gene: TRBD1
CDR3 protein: CASSWDRGTEAFF
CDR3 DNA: TGTGCCAGCAGCTGGGACAGGGGTACTGAAGCTTTCTTT

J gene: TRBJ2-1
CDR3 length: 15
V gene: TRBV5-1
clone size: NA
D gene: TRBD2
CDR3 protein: CASSLALADNNEQFF
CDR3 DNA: TGCGCCAGCAGCTTGGCCCTAGCGGATAACAATGAGCAGTTCTTC

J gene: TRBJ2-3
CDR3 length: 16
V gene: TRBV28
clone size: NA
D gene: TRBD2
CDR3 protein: CASTLGGIAGEDTQYF
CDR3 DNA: TGTGCCAGCACCTTAGGGGGTATAGCGGGGGAGGATACGCAGTATTTT

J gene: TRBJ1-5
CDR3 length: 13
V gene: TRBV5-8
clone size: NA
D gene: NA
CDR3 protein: CASSLGEGQPQHF
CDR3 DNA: TGTGCCAGCAGCTTAGGTGAGGGTCAGCCCCAGCATTTT

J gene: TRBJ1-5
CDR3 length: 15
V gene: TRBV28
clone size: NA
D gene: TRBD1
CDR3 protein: CASSPGQAVDQPQHF
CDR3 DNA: TGTGCCAGCAGCCCGGGACAGGCGGTCGATCAGCCCCAGCATTTT

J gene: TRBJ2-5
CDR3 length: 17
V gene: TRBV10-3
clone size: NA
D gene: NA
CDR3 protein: CAISDPTGLGGQETQYF
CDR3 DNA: TGTGCCATCAGTGACCCCACAGGGTTAGGGGGCCAAGAGACCCAGTACTTC

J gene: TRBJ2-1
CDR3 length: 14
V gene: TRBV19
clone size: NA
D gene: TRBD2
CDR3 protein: CASSILGLYNEQFF
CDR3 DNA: TGTGCCAGTAGTATACTGGGACTATACAATGAGCAGTTCTTC

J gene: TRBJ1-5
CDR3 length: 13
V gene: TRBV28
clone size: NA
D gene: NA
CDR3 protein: CAIRGDYYQPQHF
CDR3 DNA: TGTGCCATCAGAGGGGACTACTATCAGCCCCAGCATTTT

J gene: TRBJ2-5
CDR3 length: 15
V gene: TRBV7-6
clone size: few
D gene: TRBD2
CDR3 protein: CASSLTSGMIETQYF
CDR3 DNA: TGTGCCAGCAGCTTGACTAGCGGGATGATAGAGACCCAGTACTTC

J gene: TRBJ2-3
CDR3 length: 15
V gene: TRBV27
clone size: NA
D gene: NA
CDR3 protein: CASTGTPGDTDTQYF
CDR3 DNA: TGTGCCAGTACTGGGACTCCAGGAGACACAGATACGCAGTATTTT

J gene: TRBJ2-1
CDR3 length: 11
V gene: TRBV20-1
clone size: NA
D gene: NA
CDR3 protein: CSARKGDEQFF
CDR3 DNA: TGCAGTGCTAGAAAGGGGGATGAGCAGTTCTTC

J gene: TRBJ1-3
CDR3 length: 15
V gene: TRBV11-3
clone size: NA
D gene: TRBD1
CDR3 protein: CASSGTVTSGNTIYF
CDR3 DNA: TGTGCCAGCAGCGGGACAGTCACCTCTGGAAACACCATATATTTT

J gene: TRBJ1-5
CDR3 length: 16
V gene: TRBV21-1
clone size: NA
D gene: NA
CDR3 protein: CASSKDGPGGNQPQHF
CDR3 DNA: TGTGCCAGCAGCAAAGATGGGCCGGGGGGGAATCAGCCCCAGCATTTT

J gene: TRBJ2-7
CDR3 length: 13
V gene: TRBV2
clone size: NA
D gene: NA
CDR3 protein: CASSEGFGLEQYF
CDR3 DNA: TGTGCCAGCAGTGAAGGATTCGGTCTTGAGCAGTACTTC

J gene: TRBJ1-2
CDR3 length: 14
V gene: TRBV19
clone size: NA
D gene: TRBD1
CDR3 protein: CASRADRGNYGYTF
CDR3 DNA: TGTGCCAGTAGGGCCGACAGGGGGAACTATGGCTACACCTTC

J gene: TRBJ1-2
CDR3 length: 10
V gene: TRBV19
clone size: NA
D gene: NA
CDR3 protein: CASSDGGYTF
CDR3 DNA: TGTGCCAGTTCCGACGGGGGCTACACCTTC

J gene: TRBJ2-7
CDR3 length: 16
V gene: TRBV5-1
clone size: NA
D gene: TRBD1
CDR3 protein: CASSLDQGTDSYEQYF
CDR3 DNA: TGCGCCAGCAGCTTGGATCAGGGGACAGACTCCTACGAGCAGTACTTC

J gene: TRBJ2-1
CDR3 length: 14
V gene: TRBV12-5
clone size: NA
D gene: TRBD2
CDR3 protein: CASVGTSGTNEQFF
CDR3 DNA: TGTGCTAGTGTTGGGACTAGCGGAACGAATGAGCAGTTCTTC